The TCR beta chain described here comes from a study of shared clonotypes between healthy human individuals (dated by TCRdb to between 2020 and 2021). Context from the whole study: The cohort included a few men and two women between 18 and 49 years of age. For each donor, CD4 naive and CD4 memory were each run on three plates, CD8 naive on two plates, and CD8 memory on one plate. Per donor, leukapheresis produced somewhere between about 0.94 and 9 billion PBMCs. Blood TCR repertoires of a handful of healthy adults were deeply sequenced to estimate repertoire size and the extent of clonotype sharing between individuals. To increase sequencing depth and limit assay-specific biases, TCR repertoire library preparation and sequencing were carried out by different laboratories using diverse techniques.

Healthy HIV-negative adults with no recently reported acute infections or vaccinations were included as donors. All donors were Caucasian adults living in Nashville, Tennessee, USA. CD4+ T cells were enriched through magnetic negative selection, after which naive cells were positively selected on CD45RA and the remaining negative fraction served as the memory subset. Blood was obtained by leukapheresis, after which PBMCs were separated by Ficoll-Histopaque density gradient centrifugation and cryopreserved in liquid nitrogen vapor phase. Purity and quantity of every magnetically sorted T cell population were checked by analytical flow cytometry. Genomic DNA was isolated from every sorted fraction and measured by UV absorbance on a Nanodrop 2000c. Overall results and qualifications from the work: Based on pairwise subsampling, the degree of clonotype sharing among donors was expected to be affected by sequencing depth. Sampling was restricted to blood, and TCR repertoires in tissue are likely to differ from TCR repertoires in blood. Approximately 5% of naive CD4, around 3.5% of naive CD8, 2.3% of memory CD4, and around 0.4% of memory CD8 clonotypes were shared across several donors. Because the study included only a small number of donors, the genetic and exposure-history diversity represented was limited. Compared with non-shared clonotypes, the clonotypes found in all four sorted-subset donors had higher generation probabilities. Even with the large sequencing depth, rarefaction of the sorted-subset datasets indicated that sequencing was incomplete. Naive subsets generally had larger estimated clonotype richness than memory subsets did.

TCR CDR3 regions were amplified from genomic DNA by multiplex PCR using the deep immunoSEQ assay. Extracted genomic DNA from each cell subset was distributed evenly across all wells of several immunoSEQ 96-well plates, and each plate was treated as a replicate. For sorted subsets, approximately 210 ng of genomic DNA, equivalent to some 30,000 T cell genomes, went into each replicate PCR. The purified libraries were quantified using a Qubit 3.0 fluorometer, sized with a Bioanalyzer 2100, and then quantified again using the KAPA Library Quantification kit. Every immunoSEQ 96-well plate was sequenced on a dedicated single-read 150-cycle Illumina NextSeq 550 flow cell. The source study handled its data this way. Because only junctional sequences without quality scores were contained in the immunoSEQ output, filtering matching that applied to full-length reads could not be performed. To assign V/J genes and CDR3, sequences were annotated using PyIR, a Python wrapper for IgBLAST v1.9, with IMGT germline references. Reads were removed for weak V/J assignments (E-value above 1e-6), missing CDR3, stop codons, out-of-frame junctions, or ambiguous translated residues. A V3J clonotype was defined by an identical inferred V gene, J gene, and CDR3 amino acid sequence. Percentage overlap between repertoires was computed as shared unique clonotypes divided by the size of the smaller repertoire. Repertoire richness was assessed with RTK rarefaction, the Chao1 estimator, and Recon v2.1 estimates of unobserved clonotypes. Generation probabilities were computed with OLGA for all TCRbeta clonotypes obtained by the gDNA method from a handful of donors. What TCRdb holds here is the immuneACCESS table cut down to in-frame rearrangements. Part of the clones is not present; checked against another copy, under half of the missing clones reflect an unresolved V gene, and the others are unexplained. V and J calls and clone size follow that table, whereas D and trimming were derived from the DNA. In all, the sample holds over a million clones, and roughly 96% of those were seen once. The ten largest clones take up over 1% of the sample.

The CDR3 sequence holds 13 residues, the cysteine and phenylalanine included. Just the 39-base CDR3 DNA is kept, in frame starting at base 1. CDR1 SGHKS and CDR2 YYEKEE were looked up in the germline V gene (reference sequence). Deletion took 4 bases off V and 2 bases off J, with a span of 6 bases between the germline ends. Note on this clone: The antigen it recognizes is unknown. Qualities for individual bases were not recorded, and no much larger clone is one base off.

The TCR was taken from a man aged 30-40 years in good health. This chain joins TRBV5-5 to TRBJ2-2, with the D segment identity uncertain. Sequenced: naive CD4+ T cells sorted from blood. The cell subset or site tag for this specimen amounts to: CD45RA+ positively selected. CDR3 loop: CASSIVNTGELFF. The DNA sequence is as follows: TGTGCCAGCAGCATAGTCAACACCGGGGAGCTGTTTTTT.